These 32 T cell receptor beta chains were all obtained from the same sample, sequenced in a study of PD-1 blockade in mismatch repair-deficient tumors. The data were produced by immunoSEQ multiplex PCR, yet TCRdb's version contains in-frame clones alone and is incomplete. Of under 85,000 clones listed, approximately 78% are singletons. The sample consisted of peripheral blood, taken 2 weeks after starting pembrolizumab. These receptors were collected from an adult with mismatch repair-deficient cancer.

This clone has a handful of counts. The chain is built from TRBV2 and TRBJ1-1; no firm D call. V lost 9 bases and J lost 4, with 18 bases in between. Germline lookup yields CDR1 SNHLY and CDR2 FYNNEI. The CDR3 has 14 amino acids. The CDR3 bases are TGTGCCAGTACGCTCGCAGCTCTGGCCACTGAAGCTTTCTTT. Its translation: CASTLAALATEAFF.

Only a few counts were recorded for this clone. The sample holds other DNA sequences that translate to the same CDR3. J is TRBJ1-1 and V is TRBV11-1; D unclear. The length of the CDR3 is 13 residues. Germline V gives CDR1 SGHAT, CDR2 FQDESV (reference sequence). V gave up 1 base and J gave up 0 bases, with 3 bases separating them. CDR3 amino acids: CASSLGMNTEAFF. DNA for the CDR3: TGTGCCAGCAGCTTAGGGATGAACACTGAAGCTTTCTTT.

The V and J genes are TRBV11-3 and TRBJ2-3; 7 bases fit TRBD2. Germline CDR1 and CDR2: SGHNT and YENEEA. After removal of 5 bases from V and 2 bases from J, the junction contained 7 bases not matched to a gene. The CDR3 sequence is 15 residues long. The CDR3 loop is CASSPRLADTDTQYF. As DNA, the CDR3 is TGTGCCAGCAGCCCGAGGCTAGCGGACACAGATACGCAGTATTTT. Complete variable domain (other parts from reference TRBV11-3 and TRBJ2-3): EAGVVQSPRYKIIEKKQPVAFWCNPISGHNTLYWYLQNLGQGPELLIRYENEEAVDDSQLPKDRFSAERLKGVDSTLKIQPAELGDSAVYLCASSPRLADTDTQYFGPGTRLTVL.

V and J are TRBV5-1 and TRBJ2-7, with TRBD1 matching 8 bases. V lost 7 bases and J lost 0; bases outside the gene matches: 9. In germline, CDR1 is SGHRS, CDR2 YFSETQ. The CDR3 extends over 15 amino acids. As DNA, the CDR3 is TGCGCCAGCCGTTCCTGGACAGGGAGCTCCTACGAGCAGTACTTC. Its protein product is CASRSWTGSSYEQYF.

This chain links TRBV4-1 with TRBJ1-5, with a possible D match to TRBD1 (6 bases). The V end lost 2 bases, the J end lost 2 bases, and 19 bases lay between the germline ends. Per germline, CDR1 MGHRA and CDR2 YSYEKL. The CDR3 contains 18 residues. The CDR3 DNA sequence: TGCGCCAGCAGCCAATCCACAGGTAGGGGGACACGCAATCAGCCCCAGCATTTT. Encoded protein: CASSQSTGRGTRNQPQHF.

The gene calls are TRBV7-8 and TRBJ1-1, with 11 bases identical to TRBD1. The CDR3 consists of 18 residues. Germline CDR1 reads SGHVS; CDR2 reads FQNEAQ. V lost 5 bases and J lost 6; bases outside the gene matches: 17. The CDR3 nucleotides read TGTGCCAGCAGCCCCCGATCGGACAGGGGGCTGACGTGGGCTGAAGCTTTCTTT. Amino acid sequence: CASSPRSDRGLTWAEAFF.

This clone has more than one count but fewer than ten. The chain employs TRBV5-1 and TRBJ1-1, with D perhaps TRBD1 (5 bases). V shed 2 bases and J shed 4 bases, with 12 bases lying between them. The CDR3 length is 14 residues. The germline V gene encodes CDR1 SGHRS and CDR2 YFSETQ. As DNA, the CDR3 is TGCGCCAGCAGCTTTCAGGGCTCCTCCACTGAAGCTTTCTTT. It yields the protein CASSFQGSSTEAFF.

The sample holds one count of this clone. The chain combines TRBV2 with TRBJ1-5, with 8 bases fitting TRBD1. V lost 8 bases and J lost 1; bases outside the gene matches: 7. The CDR3 totals 15 residues. Germline assignment: CDR1 SNHLY and CDR2 FYNNEI. CDR3 nucleotide sequence: TGTGCCAGCGACGAAAGGGACAGGAGCAATCAGCCCCAGCATTTT. Protein product: CASDERDRSNQPQHF.

This rearrangement joins TRBV9 to TRBJ2-1; no clear D. Germline assignment: CDR1 SGDLS and CDR2 YYNGEE. With 0 bases removed from V and 10 bases from J, the gap between germline ends came to 20 bases. The CDR3 consists of 16 residues. In DNA form, the CDR3 reads TGTGCCAGCAGCGTAGCGGTAGGCAGTAGGGCGTCCGAGCAGTTCTTC. Its translation is CASSVAVGSRASEQFF.

This chain links TRBV19 with TRBJ1-5, with unresolved D. From germline, CDR1 is LNHDA and CDR2 SQIVND (reference sequence). V gave up 3 bases and J gave up 2 bases, with 11 bases separating them. There are 15 residues in the CDR3. This chain's CDR3 is CASSMYAWGNQPQHF. The CDR3 bases are TGTGCCAGTAGTATGTATGCGTGGGGCAATCAGCCCCAGCATTTT.

For this clone: Other DNA sequences in this specimen translate into the identical CDR3. V gene TRBV27 combines with J gene TRBJ2-2, with D possibly TRBD2 on 6 matching bases. CDR1 and CDR2 from the germline V gene are MNHEY and SMNVEV (reference sequence). The CDR3 contains 14 residues. Trimming cost V 2 bases and J 4 bases, with 8 bases left between them. CDR3 region: CASSLSGLTGELFF. Here the CDR3 DNA reads TGTGCCAGCAGTTTAAGCGGGCTCACCGGGGAGCTGTTTTTT.

This chain joins TRBV7-3 and TRBJ2-2; TRBD1 is a possible D gene (5 bases). The CDR3 extends over 15 amino acids. From germline, CDR1 is SGHTA and CDR2 FQGTGA. Trimming left V 5 bases short and J 6 bases short, with 16 bases between. Here the CDR3 reads CASSPLGQGSGELFF. The CDR3 DNA follows: TGTGCCAGCAGCCCACTCGGACAAGGGTCCGGGGAGCTGTTTTTT.

This clone was found a few times. This chain connects TRBV6-1 to TRBJ1-2, with D possibly being TRBD1 (5 bases). The V gene lost 1 base and the J gene lost 8 bases, with 11 bases spanning the gap. CDR3 length: 13 amino acids. Germline V gene sequence: CDR1 MNHNS, CDR2 SASEGT. CDR3 DNA sequence: TGTGCCAGCAGTGAAGTCATCAGGGACGGCTACACCTTC. Translation: CASSEVIRDGYTF.

The rearrangement uses TRBV11-2 and TRBJ1-3, with D unclear. The V gene lost 1 base and the J gene lost 3 bases, with 1 base spanning the gap. This CDR3 contains 12 residues. The germline CDR1 and CDR2 sequences are SGHAT and FQNNGV. CDR3 in amino acids: CASSLGGNTIYF. DNA of the CDR3: TGTGCCAGCAGCTTAGGTGGAAACACCATATATTTT.

The J gene is TRBJ2-7, the V gene TRBV28, with D hard to call. CDR1 is MDHEN, CDR2 SYDVKM, per germline. CDR3 length equals 12 residues. V gave up 7 bases and J gave up 1 base, with 8 bases separating them. CDR3 region: CASNVASYEQYF. Written as DNA, the CDR3 is TGTGCCAGCAATGTAGCTTCCTACGAGCAGTACTTC.

As DNA, the CDR3 is TGTGCCAGCTGGCAGAACGGGGACAGCTCCTACGAGCAGTACTTC. It translates to CASWQNGDSSYEQYF. The chain couples TRBV5-6 to TRBJ2-7; 7 bases agree with TRBD1. This CDR3 is 15 amino acids long. In germline, CDR1 is SGHDT, CDR2 YYEEEE. J lost 0 bases, V lost 7 bases, and 10 bases had no gene match.

This chain links TRBV5-5 with TRBJ2-7; D might be TRBD2 (5 bases). CDR3 length: 14 amino acids. Trimming stripped 3 bases from V and 3 bases from J, with 13 bases between. CDR1 and CDR2 (germline): SGHKS, YYEKEE (reference sequence). The CDR3 nucleotides are TGTGCCAGCAGCTCAACTAGGACCTACTACGAGCAGTACTTC. Translation gives CASSSTRTYYEQYF.

Concerning this clone itself: A junction boundary mismatches the germline segment, possibly from a read error. The chain has TRBV7-2 and TRBJ1-2; perhaps TRBD1 as D (6 bases). Germline values: CDR1 SGHTA, CDR2 FQGNSA. CDR3 length: 13 residues. CDR3 sequence reads: CASSFGGGRRRAF. The CDR3 coding sequence is TGTGCCAGCAGCTTCGGGGGGGGCCGAAGGCGGGCCTTC. The full variable domain, in which reference TRBV7-2 and TRBJ1-2 provide the parts outside the CDR3, is GAGVSQSPSNKVTEKGKDVELRCDPISGHTALYWYRQSLGQGLEFLIYFQGNSAPDKSGLPSDRFSAERTGGSVSTLTIQRTQQEDSAVYLCASSFGGGRRRAFGSGTRLTVV.

The V gene is TRBV11-3, the J gene TRBJ2-7, with 8 nucleotides matching TRBD2. Germline loops: CDR1 SGHNT, CDR2 YENEEA. The junction had 5 bases not matched to a gene; V was cut back by 4 bases and J by 0 bases. The length of the CDR3 is 15 residues. This CDR3 is CASSSRLANSYEQYF. CDR3 sequence (DNA): TGTGCCAGCAGCTCCAGACTAGCGAACTCCTACGAGCAGTACTTC.

The rearrangement joins TRBV19 to TRBJ1-4; no firm D call. Trimming stripped 6 bases from V and 3 bases from J, with 14 bases between. Germline V gene data show CDR1 as LNHDA and CDR2 as SQIVND (reference sequence). The CDR3 sequence is 15 residues long. This CDR3 is CASRREGAANEKLFF. The CDR3 region has the DNA TGTGCCAGTAGGCGAGAAGGAGCGGCTAATGAAAAACTGTTTTTT.

For the CDR3, the DNA is TGCAGCGTTGGGGGGACAGGGAATGAAAAACTGTTTTTT. Translated: CSVGGTGNEKLFF. This chain connects TRBV29-1 to TRBJ1-4; 9 nucleotides line up with TRBD1. The CDR3 covers 13 residues. Germline V gene sequence: CDR1 SQVTM, CDR2 ANQGSEA. V was clipped by 4 bases and J by 5 bases; unmatched bases: 2.

The chain couples TRBV9 to TRBJ2-3, with 11 bases lining up with TRBD2. The CDR3 spans 17 residues. V was clipped by 2 bases and J by 6 bases; unmatched bases: 11. Germline CDR1 is SGDLS and CDR2 is YYNGEE. Here the CDR3 reads CASSVTGTSGGVDTQYF. Here the CDR3 DNA reads TGTGCCAGCAGCGTCACCGGGACTAGCGGCGGGGTGGATACGCAGTATTTT.

The CDR3 here is CASSGDRGREYEQYF. For the CDR3, the DNA is TGTGCCAGCAGTGGGGACAGGGGAAGAGAATACGAGCAGTACTTC. The rearrangement links TRBV6-1 to TRBJ2-7; 10 bases agree with TRBD1. The CDR3 loop spans 15 amino acids. Unmatched junction bases numbered 7, after V lost 4 bases and J lost 4 bases. CDR1 is MNHNS and CDR2 is SASEGT in the germline V gene.

This clone was seen a single time. The CDR3 spells CSGRGQDYEKLFF. CDR3 nucleotides: TGCAGCGGACGCGGGCAGGATTATGAAAAACTGTTTTTT. The J gene is TRBJ1-4, the V gene TRBV29-1; no reliable D call. The V end lost 7 bases, the J end lost 6 bases, and 15 bases lay between the germline ends. The length of the CDR3 is 13 residues. Germline CDR1 is SQVTM and CDR2 is ANQGSEA.

The V gene is TRBV19, the J gene TRBJ2-7, with 9 bases fitting TRBD2. The CDR3 contains 13 residues. Trimming at V came to 7 bases and at J to 5 bases, leaving 6 bases not matched to a gene. CDR1 and CDR2 from the germline V gene are LNHDA and SQIVND (reference sequence). Here the CDR3 reads CASTPSGTHEQYF. For the CDR3, the DNA is TGTGCCAGTACCCCTAGCGGGACCCACGAGCAGTACTTC.

The table lists this clone with a few counts. The same CDR3 is also encoded by other DNA sequences in this sample. The chain couples TRBV7-9 to TRBJ2-7, with 9 bases lining up with TRBD2. Germline V gene lookup returns CDR1 SEHNR and CDR2 FQNEAQ (reference sequence). CDR3 length: 16 amino acids. V gave up 1 base and J gave up 2 bases; unmatched junction bases: 6. In nucleotides, the CDR3 is TGTGCCAGCAGCTTAGGAGGTAGCGGGGGCACCTACGAGCAGTACTTC. It is translated as CASSLGGSGGTYEQYF.

This clone was seen a single time. The gene calls are TRBV5-1 and TRBJ1-2, with 10 bases aligning to TRBD1. The CDR3 consists of 14 residues. The V gene end was trimmed by 4 bases and the J gene end by 8 bases; junction bases not matched to a gene: 8. CDR1 is SGHRS, CDR2 YFSETQ, per germline. The CDR3 bases are TGCGCCAGCAGCCCCGGGACAGGGGAAGGAGGCTACACCTTC. Translated: CASSPGTGEGGYTF.

This sequence joins TRBV4-2 and TRBJ2-7, with TRBD2 matching 7 bases. After removal of 0 bases from V and 6 bases from J, the junction contained 11 bases not matched to a gene. Germline V gene lookup returns CDR1 LGHNA and CDR2 YNFKEQ. The length of the CDR3 is 16 residues. In DNA, the CDR3 is TGTGCCAGCAGCCAAGATGTGACTAGGGAGGGTTCCGAGCAGTACTTC. This translates into CASSQDVTREGSEQYF.

In this sample, this clone turned up a few times. The chain recombines TRBV5-4 with TRBJ1-1, with D possibly being TRBD1 (6 bases). V lost 4 bases and J 1 base, leaving 11 bases between the germline ends. The CDR3 has 14 amino acids. Germline-derived CDR1 and CDR2 are SGHNT and YYREEE (reference sequence). The CDR3 reads CASSPGTRNTEAFF. DNA for the CDR3: TGTGCCAGCAGCCCGGGGACACGGAACACTGAAGCTTTCTTT.

This rearrangement joins TRBV7-9 to TRBJ2-5, with D unresolved. CDR3 length: 13 amino acids. The V gene lost 1 base and the J gene lost 6 bases, with 9 bases spanning the gap. From germline, CDR1 is SEHNR and CDR2 FQNEAQ (reference sequence). CDR3 residues: CASSLDQPKTQYF. DNA of the CDR3: TGTGCCAGCAGCTTAGACCAGCCGAAGACCCAGTACTTC.

The CDR3 spells CASSPGFLSGTGETQYF. The CDR3 bases are TGTGCCAGCAGCCCAGGATTCCTTAGCGGGACGGGCGAGACCCAGTACTTC. The V and J genes are TRBV7-2 and TRBJ2-5, with 8 nucleotides matching TRBD2. The V gene end was trimmed by 5 bases and the J gene end by 5 bases; junction bases not matched to a gene: 16. Germline V lookup: CDR1 SGHTA, CDR2 FQGNSA. CDR3 size: 17 residues.

This sequence joins TRBV9 and TRBJ1-3; D unclear. The CDR3 is 16 residues long. V lost 4 bases and J 0 bases, leaving 14 bases between the germline ends. Germline CDR1 SGDLS, CDR2 YYNGEE. CDR3 region: CASSPRTVNSGNTIYF. Here the CDR3 DNA reads TGTGCCAGCAGCCCCCGGACGGTAAACTCTGGAAACACCATATATTTT.